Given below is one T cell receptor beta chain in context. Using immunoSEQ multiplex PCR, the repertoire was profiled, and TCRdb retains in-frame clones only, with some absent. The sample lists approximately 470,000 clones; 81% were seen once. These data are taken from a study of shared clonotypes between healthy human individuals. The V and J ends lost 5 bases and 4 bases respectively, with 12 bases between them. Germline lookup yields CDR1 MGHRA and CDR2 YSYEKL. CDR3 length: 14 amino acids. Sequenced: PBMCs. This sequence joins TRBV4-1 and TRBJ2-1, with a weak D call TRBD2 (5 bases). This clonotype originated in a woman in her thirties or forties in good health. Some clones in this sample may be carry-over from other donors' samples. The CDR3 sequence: CASSSPRAYNEQFF. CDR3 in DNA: TGCGCCAGCAGCTCCCCGAGGGCATACAATGAGCAGTTCTTC.